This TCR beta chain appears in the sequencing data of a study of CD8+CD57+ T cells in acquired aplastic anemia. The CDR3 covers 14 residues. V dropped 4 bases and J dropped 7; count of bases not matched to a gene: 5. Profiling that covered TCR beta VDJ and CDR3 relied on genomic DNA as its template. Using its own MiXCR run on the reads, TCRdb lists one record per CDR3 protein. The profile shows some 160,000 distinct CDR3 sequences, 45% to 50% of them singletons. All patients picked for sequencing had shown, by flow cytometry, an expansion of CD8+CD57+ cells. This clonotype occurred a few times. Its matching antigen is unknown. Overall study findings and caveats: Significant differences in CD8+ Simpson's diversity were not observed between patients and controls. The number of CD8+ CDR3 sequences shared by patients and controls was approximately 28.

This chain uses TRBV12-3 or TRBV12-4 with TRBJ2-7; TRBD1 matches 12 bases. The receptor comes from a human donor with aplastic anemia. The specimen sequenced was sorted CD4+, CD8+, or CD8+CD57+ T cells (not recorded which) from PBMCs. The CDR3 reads CASSSGQGAGEQYF. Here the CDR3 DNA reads TGTGCCAGCAGTTCGGGACAGGGGGCGGGGGAGCAGTACTTC.